This entry lists 11 T cell receptor beta chains sequenced from one sample in a study of OX40 agonist ivuxolimab in advanced cancers. Assay: immunoSEQ multiplex PCR; the TCRdb copy retains only in-frame clones and omits some. The sample includes 45,000 to 65,000 clones, about four fifths of them seen just once. The input for sequencing was CD4+ or CD8+ T cells sorted from blood, taken in a trial of the OX40 agonist ivuxolimab. These receptors originate from an adult with an advanced solid tumor such as melanoma, head and neck, liver or kidney cancer.

There are a few counts of this clone. This chain connects TRBV6-5 to TRBJ1-6; D is perhaps TRBD1 (6 bases). V was shortened by 8 bases and J by 6 bases, with 14 bases between the two germline ends. The CDR3 has 14 residues. Germline lookup yields CDR1 MNHEY and CDR2 SVGAGI. CDR3 residues: CASGGHEGNSPLHF. CDR3 DNA: TGTGCCAGCGGGGGGCACGAGGGTAATTCACCCCTCCACTTT.

The chain uses TRBV7-2 and TRBJ2-7, with D perhaps TRBD2 (6 bases). V was pared by 7 bases and J by 4 bases, with 17 bases between. From germline, CDR1 is SGHTA and CDR2 FQGNSA. The CDR3 has 14 residues. DNA of the CDR3: TGTGCCAGCACCCCTGGGCTAGCGAGTTACGAGCAGTACTTC. Translating it yields CASTPGLASYEQYF.

J is TRBJ2-5 and V is TRBV27; the match to TRBD2 covers 10 bases. V trimming: 5 bases; J trimming: 5 bases; junction bases outside the gene matches: 11. Germline V gene lookup returns CDR1 MNHEY and CDR2 SMNVEV (reference sequence). The CDR3 is 16 residues long. The CDR3 region has the DNA TGTGCCAGCAGTACCCTTTGGAGCGGGAGGGTGGAGACCCAGTACTTC. Its protein product is CASSTLWSGRVETQYF.

The chain links TRBV7-2 to TRBJ2-3, with 9 bases lining up with TRBD2. V trimming: 6 bases; J trimming: 6 bases; junction bases outside the gene matches: 13. CDR1 and CDR2 from the germline V gene are SGHTA and FQGNSA. The CDR3 loop spans 16 amino acids. DNA for the CDR3: TGTGCCAGCAGTCACCGTAGCGGGGGACCGCAGGATACGCAGTATTTT. It specifies CASSHRSGGPQDTQYF.

This clone was counted between two and nine times. CDR3 protein: CASSFQQGANSPLHF. The CDR3 DNA sequence: TGTGCCAGCAGCTTCCAACAGGGGGCTAATTCACCCCTCCACTTT. The chain recombines TRBV7-2 with TRBJ1-6; 9 bases are shared with TRBD1. The V gene's germline CDR1 is SGHTA and CDR2 FQGNSA. The CDR3 spans 15 residues. Trimming took 3 bases from V and 6 from J; bases not matched to a gene: 3.

The genes are TRBV7-2 and TRBJ1-2; D gene uncertain. V lost 2 bases, J lost 8 bases, and 18 bases lay in between. The CDR3 covers 15 residues. Germline V gene sequence: CDR1 SGHTA, CDR2 FQGNSA. CDR3 residues: CASSLSPTGFLGYTF. Written as DNA, the CDR3 is TGTGCCAGCAGCTTATCCCCGACCGGCTTCCTGGGCTACACCTTC.

The gene calls are TRBV2 and TRBJ1-5; D call uncertain. This CDR3 comprises 13 residues. Germline CDR1 is SNHLY and CDR2 is FYNNEI. Trimming removed 4 bases from V and 0 bases from J, with 4 bases in between. CDR3 sequence reads: CASSVGSNQPQHF. The CDR3 DNA reads TGTGCCAGCAGTGTGGGTAGCAATCAGCCCCAGCATTTT. Looking up the rest from reference TRBV2 and TRBJ1-5 gives the full variable domain: EPEVTQTPSHQVTQMGQEVILRCVPISNHLYFYWYRQILGQKVEFLVSFYNNEISEKSEIFDDQFSVERPDGSNFTLKIRSTKLEDSAMYFCASSVGSNQPQHFGDGTRLSIL.

This chain joins TRBV2 and TRBJ2-1; 8 bases match TRBD2. CDR1 SNHLY and CDR2 FYNNEI come from the germline V gene. The CDR3 covers 15 residues. The junction had 8 bases not matched to a gene; V was cut back by 1 base and J by 9 bases. CDR3 amino acids: CASSEVASGLGEQFF. The CDR3 nucleotides read TGTGCCAGCAGTGAAGTGGCTAGCGGGTTAGGTGAGCAGTTCTTC. The full variable domain, with the rest looked up from reference TRBV2 and TRBJ2-1, is EPEVTQTPSHQVTQMGQEVILRCVPISNHLYFYWYRQILGQKVEFLVSFYNNEISEKSEIFDDQFSVERPDGSNFTLKIRSTKLEDSAMYFCASSEVASGLGEQFFGPGTRLTVL.

This chain connects TRBV4-1 to TRBJ2-1, with 11 bases lining up with TRBD2. The CDR3 runs to 16 residues. Germline CDR1 reads MGHRA; CDR2 reads YSYEKL. Losses at the gene ends were 4 bases for V and 9 bases for J; bases not matched to a gene: 11. This CDR3 reads CASSRSSSGGLAEQFF. DNA of the CDR3: TGCGCCAGCAGCCGGAGTTCTAGCGGGGGGTTGGCTGAGCAGTTCTTC.

The table lists this clone with a count of one. This chain uses TRBV7-7 with TRBJ2-1; D is possibly TRBD1 (6 bases). V shed 8 bases and J shed 4 bases, with 12 bases lying between them. CDR1 SSHAT and CDR2 FNYEAQ come from the germline V gene (reference sequence). The CDR3 spans 13 residues. In nucleotides, the CDR3 is TGTGCCAGCTCCGGGACACTGTACAATGAGCAGTTCTTC. Translated, it gives CASSGTLYNEQFF.

The chain uses TRBV15 and TRBJ1-1; the D is unclear. Germline-derived CDR1 and CDR2 are LNHNV and YYDKDF (reference sequence). There are 15 residues in the CDR3. V lost 0 bases, J lost 5 bases, and 13 bases lay in between. CDR3 in amino acids: CATSRDLGATTEAFF. Here the CDR3 DNA reads TGTGCCACCAGCAGAGATCTAGGAGCGACGACTGAAGCTTTCTTT.